This is a list of T cell receptor beta chains from one sample in a study of blood T cell repertoires in COVID-19. Sequenced by immunoSEQ multiplex PCR; TCRdb stores in-frame clones only, minus some. The table has 70,000 to 100,000 clones, around 80% seen once. The sequencing input was peripheral blood. Receptor source: a woman aged 80 or over with acute or convalescent COVID-19. Each CDR3 is given without its conserved first and last residue.

j_gene: TRBJ2-3; v_gene: TRBV27; CDR3aa: ASSADRPSDTQY
j_gene: TRBJ2-4; v_gene: TRBV18; CDR3aa: ASSPPQGGIQY
j_gene: TRBJ1-1; v_gene: TRBV9; CDR3aa: ASSVAGGIQDAEAF
j_gene: TRBJ2-7; v_gene: TRBV19; CDR3aa: ASSSRTAVDEQY
j_gene: TRBJ1-6; v_gene: TRBV4-3; CDR3aa: ASSHPGRGSPLH
j_gene: TRBJ2-5; v_gene: TRBV7-2; CDR3aa: ASSDRGRSEETQY
j_gene: TRBJ1-1; v_gene: TRBV5-6; CDR3aa: ASSSNTEAF
j_gene: TRBJ2-5; v_gene: TRBV14; CDR3aa: ASSQVGGRETQY
j_gene: TRBJ2-7; v_gene: TRBV6-5; CDR3aa: ASSLRDSTYEQY
j_gene: TRBJ1-2; v_gene: TRBV6-5; CDR3aa: ASSATQGFLGGYT
j_gene: TRBJ2-3; v_gene: TRBV10-2; CDR3aa: ASYQDTQY
j_gene: TRBJ2-7; v_gene: TRBV6-2/TRBV6-3; CDR3aa: ASSYLFQGARSYEQY
j_gene: TRBJ2-7; v_gene: TRBV18; CDR3aa: ASSPPNQDYEQY
j_gene: TRBJ1-1; v_gene: TRBV9; CDR3aa: ASSLQGQNTEAF
j_gene: TRBJ2-5; v_gene: TRBV28; CDR3aa: ASSSSGLAGGRTD
j_gene: TRBJ1-5; v_gene: TRBV19; CDR3aa: ASTTGTGISNQPQH
j_gene: TRBJ2-2; v_gene: TRBV23-1; CDR3aa: ASSQEGQGPTGELF
j_gene: TRBJ1-5; v_gene: TRBV30; CDR3aa: AWSVTTGWDQPQH
j_gene: TRBJ1-1; v_gene: TRBV15; CDR3aa: ATRGRTGVSGTEAF
j_gene: TRBJ1-6; v_gene: TRBV19; CDR3aa: ASSIGAGVGSPLH